This is a list of T cell receptor beta chains from one sample in a study of PD-L1 blockade in urothelial cancer. Clones were read by immunoSEQ multiplex PCR, and TCRdb kept only the in-frame ones, dropping some. The sample lists about 52,000 clones, 77% occurring once. Sequencing used PBMCs, obtained around atezolizumab (anti-PD-L1) treatment. All receptors come from a man aged 65-85 years with urothelial cancer. Each CDR3 is given with its conserved first and last residue. A D gene is named only where the DNA matches it firmly. For some rows the clone size is stated as once, few or many, or as a class when expanded; others skip it.

NA	TRBV7-2	NA	TRBJ2-3	TGTGCCAGCAGCTTTCACAGGGCAGATACGCAGTATTTT	CASSFHRADTQYF
few	TRBV15	NA	TRBJ1-6	TGTGCCACCAGCAGAGATTACCACGGCGGTTCACCCCTCCACTTT	CATSRDYHGGSPLHF
few	TRBV7-3	NA	TRBJ2-7	TGTGCCAGCAGCTTAACCCAGGGCTACGAGCAGTACTTC	CASSLTQGYEQYF
few	TRBV5-1	NA	TRBJ1-1	TGCGCCAGCAGCTTGGGGGAGATGAACACTGAAGCTTTCTTT	CASSLGEMNTEAFF
NA	TRBV7-2	NA	TRBJ2-4	TGTGCCAGCAGCTTAGGGGGGGGGCGAGCTCCAAACATTCAGTACTTC	CASSLGGGRAPNIQYF
NA	TRBV27	NA	TRBJ2-2	TGTGCCAGCAGTCGAGGTACCGGGGAGCTGTTTTTT	CASSRGTGELFF
once	TRBV19	TRBD1	TRBJ1-4	TGTGCCAGTAGTCGTGGGGACAGGGGCCGCCGGGGGGAAAAACTGTTTTTT	CASSRGDRGRRGEKLFF
NA	TRBV7-2	TRBD1	TRBJ1-6	TGTGCCAGCAGCTCCCTGGGACAGGTTGGCCATTCACCCCTCCACTTT	CASSSLGQVGHSPLHF
NA	TRBV5-1	TRBD2	TRBJ2-3	TGCGCCAGCAGCTCTGGACTAGCGGGGGGACAAGATACGCAGTATTTT	CASSSGLAGGQDTQYF
NA	TRBV4-3	NA	TRBJ1-6	TGCGCCAGCAGCCAAGACAGTCAGGGAAGGGATTCACCCCTCCACTTT	CASSQDSQGRDSPLHF
NA	TRBV20-1	NA	TRBJ2-7	TGCAGTGCTAGTCTAAATTACGAGCAGTACTTC	CSASLNYEQYF
NA	TRBV4-1	NA	TRBJ2-7	TGCGCCAGCAGCCTCTTTCGGGAGACCTCCTACGAGCAGTACTTC	CASSLFRETSYEQYF
NA	TRBV9	NA	TRBJ1-3	TGTGCCAGCAGCGTAGAGGGGAACGGGAACACCATATATTTT	CASSVEGNGNTIYF
few	TRBV19	TRBD1	TRBJ2-5	TGTGCCAGTAGTATGGGGACAGGAAGGCAAGAGACCCAGTACTTC	CASSMGTGRQETQYF
NA	TRBV29-1	NA	TRBJ1-2	TGCAGCGTTGAAAATCCCCAGGGGAAATCTCGTGGCTACACCTTC	CSVENPQGKSRGYTF
NA	TRBV7-8	TRBD1	TRBJ2-5	TGTGCCAGCAGCTTTGGCTTACAGGGGGCGATGGGAGAGACCCAGTACTTC	CASSFGLQGAMGETQYF
NA	TRBV7-8	TRBD1	TRBJ2-2	TGTGCCAGCAGCTCAGGGGGCTCCGGGGAGCTGTTTTTT	CASSSGGSGELFF
NA	TRBV28	TRBD2	TRBJ2-3	TGTGCCAGCAGACCGACTAGCGGGAGGACAGATACGCAGTATTTT	CASRPTSGRTDTQYF
NA	TRBV5-1	TRBD1	TRBJ2-3	TGCGCCAGCAGCACTTACAGGGGAGCAGATACGCAGTATTTT	CASSTYRGADTQYF
NA	TRBV5-1	NA	TRBJ2-7	TGCGCCAGCAGCTTTTGGGGGGAAAACGAGCAGTACTTC	CASSFWGENEQYF